Listed below are T cell receptor beta chains from one sample, sequenced in a study of T cell clusters in autoimmune cytopenias. Each CDR3 protein gets one entry in TCRdb, which reprocessed the multiplex PCR reads and gives no DNA. The sample's table shows around 7,500 distinct CDR3 sequences. These data also featured in a second study, about T cell repertoires in aging, cancer and after chemotherapy.

Sequenced material: peripheral blood. All receptors derive from a human donor with an autoimmune cytopenia or autoimmune hepatitis (not recorded which). Each CDR3 is given with its conserved first and last residue. Clone size is not always given. Where it is, it says once, few, many or a class for expanded clones.

CDR3aa | v_gene | abundance | j_gene
CSASFRSTTNEKLFF | TRBV20-1 | . | TRBJ1-4
CASSSLGTANYGYTF | TRBV27 | . | TRBJ1-2
CASSFPGVVHKETQYF | TRBV7-9 | . | TRBJ2-5
CSARAAGNTEAFF | TRBV20-1 | medium-sized | TRBJ1-1
CASSLPVHGPEAFF | TRBV23-1 | . | TRBJ1-1
CASSRQGGQPQHF | TRBV12-3/TRBV12-4 | medium-sized | TRBJ1-5
CASSPETRSGEQFF | TRBV27 | medium-sized | TRBJ2-1
CASSEEGVTEAFF | TRBV6-1 | . | TRBJ1-1
CASSFDGAAYNEQFF | TRBV28 | . | TRBJ2-1
CASSVDGTGWDQNIQYF | TRBV6-1 | . | TRBJ2-4
CASSIRSTGTGYGKLFF | TRBV5-6 | . | TRBJ1-4
CASSSIGGETQYF | TRBV5-4 | . | TRBJ2-5
CASSPPLTGRSGEQFF | TRBV9 | . | TRBJ2-1
CASSLSSGKTIYF | TRBV19 | . | TRBJ1-3
CSAESWGQGDLFF | TRBV29-1 | . | TRBJ2-2
CASSLNLLTDTQYF | TRBV6-1 | medium-sized | TRBJ2-3
CASSDPVKREGKSYEQYF | TRBV6-4 | . | TRBJ2-7
CASRRETGVGWNEKLFF | TRBV12-3/TRBV12-4 | . | TRBJ1-4
CASSYSRELRTYYEQYF | TRBV6-6 | . | TRBJ2-7
CASSFDWGTNGELFF | TRBV12-3/TRBV12-4 | . | TRBJ2-2
CAWKAGGDTQYF | TRBV30 | medium-sized | TRBJ2-3
CASRFTTTTEAFF | TRBV6-1 | . | TRBJ1-1
CASSLAFRVGEDTDTQYF | TRBV11-2 | . | TRBJ2-3
CASSLVVGTEETQYF | TRBV5-1 | . | TRBJ2-5
CASSDGGRMNTEAFF | TRBV6-6 | . | TRBJ1-1
CASSFAQLYEQYF | TRBV7-2 | medium-sized | TRBJ2-7
CASSFWDRRDTEAFF | TRBV5-6 | . | TRBJ1-1
CASSTKSVPGQGANVLTF | TRBV6-5 | . | TRBJ2-6
CASSHKTGVVHKETQYF | TRBV7-3 | medium-sized | TRBJ2-5
CASSLSGSEGTMKQFF | TRBV7-9 | medium-sized | TRBJ2-1
CASSIAGISYGYTF | TRBV19 | medium-sized | TRBJ1-2
CASSAIRDSLSNQPQHF | TRBV28 | . | TRBJ1-5
CSAPRHIGDGYTF | TRBV20-1 | medium-sized | TRBJ1-2
CSVEVGGTGAEKLFF | TRBV29-1 | medium-sized | TRBJ1-4
CASSPTGKGTEAFF | TRBV18 | . | TRBJ1-1
CASRDGGKTIYF | TRBV6-1 | . | TRBJ1-3
CASSRRQGRLFF | TRBV12-3/TRBV12-4 | . | TRBJ1-4
CASSYSVGQGPWTEAFF | TRBV6-5 | . | TRBJ1-1
CASRWTDKSYEQYF | TRBV6-1 | . | TRBJ2-7
CASSDPSLYQETQYF | TRBV6-1 | . | TRBJ2-5
CASSLVGANTEAFF | TRBV5-5 | . | TRBJ1-1
CASSYYLVGRKGVVDPQDQPQHF | TRBV6-6 | . | TRBJ1-5
CASSLQGRATEAFF | TRBV28 | . | TRBJ1-1
CASSPMTGAQETQYF | TRBV7-2 | medium-sized | TRBJ2-5
CASSLSSYEQYF | TRBV7-2 | . | TRBJ2-7
CASSPSRFTDTQYF | TRBV6-5 | . | TRBJ2-3
CSAREGASNTEAFF | TRBV20-1 | . | TRBJ1-1
CASSLGTAGNTIYF | TRBV5-1 | . | TRBJ1-3
CASSRLGVAFF | TRBV6-5 | . | TRBJ1-1
CASGLAKTGLYEQYF | TRBV12-5 | . | TRBJ2-7
CASSLDGRAGDTQYF | TRBV12-3/TRBV12-4 | medium-sized | TRBJ2-3